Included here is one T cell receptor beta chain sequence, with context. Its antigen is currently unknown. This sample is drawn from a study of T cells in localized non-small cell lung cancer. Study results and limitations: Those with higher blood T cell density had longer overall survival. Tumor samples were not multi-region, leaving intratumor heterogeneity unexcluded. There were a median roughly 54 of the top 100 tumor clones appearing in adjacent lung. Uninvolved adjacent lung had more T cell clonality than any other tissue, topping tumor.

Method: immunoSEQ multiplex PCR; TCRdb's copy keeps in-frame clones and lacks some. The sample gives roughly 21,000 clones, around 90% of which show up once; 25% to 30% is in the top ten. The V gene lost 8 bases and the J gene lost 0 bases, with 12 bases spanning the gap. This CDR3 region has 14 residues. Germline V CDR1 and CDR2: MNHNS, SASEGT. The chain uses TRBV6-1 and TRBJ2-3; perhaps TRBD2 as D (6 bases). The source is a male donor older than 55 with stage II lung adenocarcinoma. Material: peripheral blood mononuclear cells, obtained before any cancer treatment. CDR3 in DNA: TGTGCCAGCGCGCTAGCGCCTAGCACAGATACGCAGTATTTT. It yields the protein CASALAPSTDTQYF.